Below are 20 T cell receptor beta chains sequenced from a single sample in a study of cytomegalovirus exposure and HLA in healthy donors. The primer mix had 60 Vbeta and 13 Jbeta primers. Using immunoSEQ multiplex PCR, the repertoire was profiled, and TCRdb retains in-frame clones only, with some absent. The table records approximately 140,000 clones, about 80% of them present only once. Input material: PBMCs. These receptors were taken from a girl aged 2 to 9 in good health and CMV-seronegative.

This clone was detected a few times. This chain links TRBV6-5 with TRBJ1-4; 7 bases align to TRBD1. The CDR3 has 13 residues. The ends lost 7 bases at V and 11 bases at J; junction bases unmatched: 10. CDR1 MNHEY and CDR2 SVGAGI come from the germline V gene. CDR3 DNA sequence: TGTGCCAGCACCCGGACAGGTTTGGGGAAACTGTTTTTT. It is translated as CASTRTGLGKLFF.

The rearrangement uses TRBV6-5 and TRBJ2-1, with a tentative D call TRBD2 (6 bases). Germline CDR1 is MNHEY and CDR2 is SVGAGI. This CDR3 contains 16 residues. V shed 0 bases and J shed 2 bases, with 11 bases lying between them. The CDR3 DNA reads TGTGCCAGCAGTTACTCAACGGCTAGCGCCTACAATGAGCAGTTCTTC. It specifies CASSYSTASAYNEQFF.

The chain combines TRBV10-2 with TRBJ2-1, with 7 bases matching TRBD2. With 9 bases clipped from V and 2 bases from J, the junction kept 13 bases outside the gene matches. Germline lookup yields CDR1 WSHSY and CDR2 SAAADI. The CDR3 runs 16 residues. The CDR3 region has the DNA TGCGCCAGTCTTCACGGCGGCGGGAGAACCTACAATGAGCAGTTCTTC. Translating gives CASLHGGGRTYNEQFF.

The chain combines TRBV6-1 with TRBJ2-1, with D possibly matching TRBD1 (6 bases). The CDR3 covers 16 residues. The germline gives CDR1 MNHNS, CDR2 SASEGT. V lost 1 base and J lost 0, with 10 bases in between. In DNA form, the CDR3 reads TGTGCCAGCAGTGAAGTTCTACAGGGCTCCTACAATGAGCAGTTCTTC. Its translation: CASSEVLQGSYNEQFF.

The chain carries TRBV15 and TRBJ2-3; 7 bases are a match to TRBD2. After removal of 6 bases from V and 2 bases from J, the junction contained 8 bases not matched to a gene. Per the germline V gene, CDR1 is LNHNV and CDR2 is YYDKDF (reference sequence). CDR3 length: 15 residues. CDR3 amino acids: CATRALADFTDTQYF. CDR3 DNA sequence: TGTGCCACCAGGGCCCTAGCGGACTTCACAGATACGCAGTATTTT.

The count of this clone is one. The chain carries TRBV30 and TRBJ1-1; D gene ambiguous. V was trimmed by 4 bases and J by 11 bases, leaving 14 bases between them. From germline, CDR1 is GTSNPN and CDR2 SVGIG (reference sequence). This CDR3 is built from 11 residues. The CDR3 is CAWTPSLGAFF. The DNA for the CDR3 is TGTGCCTGGACCCCCTCACTAGGTGCTTTCTTT.

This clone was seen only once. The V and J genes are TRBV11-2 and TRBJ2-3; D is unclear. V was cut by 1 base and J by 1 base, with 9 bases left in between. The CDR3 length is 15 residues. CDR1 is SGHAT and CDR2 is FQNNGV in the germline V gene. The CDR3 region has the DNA TGTGCCAGCAGCTTAGGTTTCGCGGGCACAGATACGCAGTATTTT. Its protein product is CASSLGFAGTDTQYF.

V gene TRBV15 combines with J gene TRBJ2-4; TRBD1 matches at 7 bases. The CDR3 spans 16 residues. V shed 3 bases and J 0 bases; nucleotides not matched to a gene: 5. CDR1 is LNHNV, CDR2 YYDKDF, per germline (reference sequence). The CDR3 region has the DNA TGTGCCACCAGCAGGGCACAGGGGATAGCCAAAAACATTCAGTACTTC. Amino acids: CATSRAQGIAKNIQYF.

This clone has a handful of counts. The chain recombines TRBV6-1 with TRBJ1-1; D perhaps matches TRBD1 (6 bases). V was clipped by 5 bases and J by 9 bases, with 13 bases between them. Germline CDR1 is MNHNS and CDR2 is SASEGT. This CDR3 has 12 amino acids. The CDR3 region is CASSSGTSKAFF. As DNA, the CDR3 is TGTGCCAGCAGTTCCGGGACATCCAAAGCTTTCTTT.

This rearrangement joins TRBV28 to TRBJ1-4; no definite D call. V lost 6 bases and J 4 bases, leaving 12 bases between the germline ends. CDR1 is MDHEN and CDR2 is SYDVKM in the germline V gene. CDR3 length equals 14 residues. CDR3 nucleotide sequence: TGTGCCAGCAGGACTTTGGTGCTTAATGAAAAACTGTTTTTT. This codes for CASRTLVLNEKLFF.

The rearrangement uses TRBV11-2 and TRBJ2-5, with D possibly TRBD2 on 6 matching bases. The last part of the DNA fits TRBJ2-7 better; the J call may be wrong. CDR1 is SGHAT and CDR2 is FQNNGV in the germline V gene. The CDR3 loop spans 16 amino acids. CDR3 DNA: TGTGCCAGCAGCTTAGTAAGGCGGGAAAATCGATACGAGCAGTACTTC. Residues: CASSLVRRENRYEQYF.

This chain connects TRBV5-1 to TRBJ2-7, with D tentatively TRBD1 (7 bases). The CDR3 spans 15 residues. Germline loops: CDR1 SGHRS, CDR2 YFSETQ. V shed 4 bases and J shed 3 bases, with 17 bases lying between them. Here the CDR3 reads CASSLWAGGGYEQYF. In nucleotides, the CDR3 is TGCGCCAGCAGCCTCTGGGCAGGGGGAGGCTACGAGCAGTACTTC. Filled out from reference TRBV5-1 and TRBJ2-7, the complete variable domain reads KAGVTQTPRYLIKTRGQQVTLSCSPISGHRSVSWYQQTPGQGLQFLFEYFSETQRNKGNFPGRFSGRQFSNSRSEMNVSTLELGDSALYLCASSLWAGGGYEQYFGPGTRLTVT.

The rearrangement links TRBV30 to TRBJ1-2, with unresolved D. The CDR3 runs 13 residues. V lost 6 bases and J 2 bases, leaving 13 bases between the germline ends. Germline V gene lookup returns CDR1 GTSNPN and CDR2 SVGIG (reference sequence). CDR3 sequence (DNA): TGTGCCTGCCATGAGGAAACAAACTATGGCTACACCTTC. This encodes CACHEETNYGYTF.

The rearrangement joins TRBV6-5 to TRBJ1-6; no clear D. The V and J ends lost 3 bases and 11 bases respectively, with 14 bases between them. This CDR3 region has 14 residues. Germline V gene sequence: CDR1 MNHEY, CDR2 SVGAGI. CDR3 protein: CASSYKGVGAPLHF. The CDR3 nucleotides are TGTGCCAGCAGTTATAAAGGAGTTGGAGCACCCCTCCACTTT.

The CDR3 nucleotides read TGTGCCAGCAGTGATGGGGCCGAGCAGTACTTC. Residues: CASSDGAEQYF. The genes are TRBV6-1 and TRBJ2-7; possible D gene TRBD1, 5 bases. The CDR3 runs to 11 residues. Deletions cut 3 bases from V and 6 bases from J, with 6 bases between. Germline V lookup: CDR1 MNHNS, CDR2 SASEGT.

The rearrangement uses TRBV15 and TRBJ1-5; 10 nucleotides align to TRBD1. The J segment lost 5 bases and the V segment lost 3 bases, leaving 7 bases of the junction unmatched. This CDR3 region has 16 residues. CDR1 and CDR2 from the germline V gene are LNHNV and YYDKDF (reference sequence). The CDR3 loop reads CATSSLWGTGDQPQHF. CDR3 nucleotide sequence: TGTGCCACCAGCAGTTTGTGGGGGACAGGGGATCAGCCCCAGCATTTT.

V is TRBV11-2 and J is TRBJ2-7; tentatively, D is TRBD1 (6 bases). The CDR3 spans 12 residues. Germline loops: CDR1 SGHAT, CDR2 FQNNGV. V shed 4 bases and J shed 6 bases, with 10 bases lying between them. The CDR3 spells CASSSQGLEQYF. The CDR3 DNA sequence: TGTGCCAGCAGCTCCCAGGGGCTCGAGCAGTACTTC.

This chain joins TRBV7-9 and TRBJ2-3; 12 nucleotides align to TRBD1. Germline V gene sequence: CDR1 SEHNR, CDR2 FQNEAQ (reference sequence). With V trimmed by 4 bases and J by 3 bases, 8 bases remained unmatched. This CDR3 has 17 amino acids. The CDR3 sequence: CASSSLPGQGATDTQYF. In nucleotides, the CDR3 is TGTGCCAGCAGCTCTCTACCGGGACAGGGGGCGACAGATACGCAGTATTTT.

CDR3 in DNA: TGTGCCTGGAATCTACAGGGAAGCAATCAGCCCCAGCATTTT. It yields the protein CAWNLQGSNQPQHF. The genes are TRBV30 and TRBJ1-5, with a tentative D call TRBD1 (6 bases). V was clipped by 4 bases and J by 1 base, with 11 bases between them. CDR3 length: 14 amino acids. Germline V gene sequence: CDR1 GTSNPN, CDR2 SVGIG (reference sequence).

The CDR3 is CASRPGVGAGNEQYF. In DNA, the CDR3 is TGCGCCAGCCGTCCCGGGGTTGGGGCGGGGAACGAGCAGTACTTC. The genes are TRBV5-1 and TRBJ2-7, with D maybe TRBD2 (6 bases). Trimming left V 7 bases short and J 5 bases short, with 22 bases between. Looked up from germline, CDR1 is SGHRS and CDR2 is YFSETQ. The CDR3 has 15 amino acids.